This TCR beta chain comes out of a study of blood T cell repertoires in COVID-19. Across the study: Acute-phase and convalescent COVID-19 samples originated in the United States, Italy and Spain.

Germline loops: CDR1 SNHLY, CDR2 FYNNEI. V lost 4 bases to trimming and J lost 1 base, with 8 bases between them. The CDR3 consists of 14 residues. This clone was detected only a few times. Additional DNA sequences in this sample encode the identical CDR3. Using immunoSEQ multiplex PCR, the repertoire was profiled, and TCRdb retains in-frame clones only, with some absent. The top ten clones hold 7.1% of a sample with just over 350,000 clones, less than 90% of them seen once. The sample was peripheral blood. This sequence originates from a woman aged 55-70 years with COVID-19, enrolled during active disease. The chain uses TRBV2 and TRBJ1-5; TRBD1 is a possible D gene (5 bases). CDR3: CASSGQGSNQPQHF. Here the CDR3 DNA reads TGTGCCAGCAGTGGCCAGGGCAGCAATCAGCCCCAGCATTTT.